The sequence of this T cell receptor beta chain was determined in a study of blood T cell repertoires in COVID-19. Study-level background: Donors in the United States, Italy and Spain gave samples during acute or convalescent COVID-19. In each case, the material was cDNA or gDNA derived from T cells, B-cell-depleted T cells, or PBMCs.

In the authors' workflow: The assay estimated nucleated cells by amplifying reference gene primers. The method was immunoSEQ multiplex PCR; TCRdb's version includes in-frame clones alone and lacks a portion of them. V, J and clone size are taken as reported in that table, and D and trimming were inferred from the DNA itself. The sample lists tens of thousands of clones, approximately 90% occurring once. Patients of the Seattle cohort, enrolled during active infection, were followed longitudinally. Germline V CDR1 and CDR2: MNHNY, SVGAGI (reference sequence). V was shortened by 6 bases and J by 0 bases, with 9 bases between the two germline ends. This CDR3 spans 14 amino acids.

The chain uses TRBV6-6 and TRBJ1-5; no definite D call. The sequenced material came from peripheral blood. This clonotype originated in a man in his forties or fifties with COVID-19, enrolled during active disease. The CDR3 coding sequence is TGTGCCAGCAGCCCCTCTAGTAGCAATCAGCCCCAGCATTTT. Amino acid sequence: CASSPSSSNQPQHF.